This T cell receptor beta chain is from a study of blood T cell repertoires in COVID-19. Study as a whole: PBMCs, B-cell-depleted T cells, or T cells were the source of the cDNA or gDNA that made up the material.

Authors' processing steps: Counts of nucleated cells, estimated from reference gene primer amplification, were obtained. The method was immunoSEQ multiplex PCR; TCRdb's version includes in-frame clones alone and lacks a portion of them. The V and J calls and clone size come from that table; D and trimming were worked out from the DNA. Found here are approximately 100,000 clones, approximately 90% of them singletons; the top ten hold around 16%. This clone was detected once. Germline lookup yields CDR1 MNHNY and CDR2 SVGAGI (reference sequence). The CDR3 extends over 14 amino acids. The germline V and J ends were trimmed by 5 bases and 7 bases, with 15 bases remaining between them.

The receptor was derived from a man aged 50 to 60 with acute or convalescent COVID-19. V gene TRBV6-6 combines with J gene TRBJ1-5; maybe TRBD1 (5 bases). Sequencing was performed on peripheral blood. The CDR3 DNA is TGTGCCAGCAGTATAGGGACTCTAGGACAGCCCCAGCATTTT. Residues: CASSIGTLGQPQHF.